This TCR beta chain was sequenced in a study of blood T cell repertoires in COVID-19. The junction had 7 bases not matched to a gene; V was cut back by 1 base and J by 8 bases. This CDR3 is 15 amino acids long. In germline, CDR1 is MNHEY, CDR2 SVGEGT. Method: immunoSEQ multiplex PCR; TCRdb's copy keeps in-frame clones and lacks some. This sample has approximately 76,000 clones, with roughly nine tenths found just once. The specimen was peripheral blood. This chain uses TRBV6-2 or TRBV6-3 with TRBJ2-1, with 8 nucleotides matching TRBD1. This TCR was sampled from a man older than 75 in a cohort sampled during active COVID-19. This CDR3 reads CASSYFWTGNDEQFF. The CDR3 bases are TGTGCCAGCAGTTACTTTTGGACAGGGAACGATGAGCAGTTCTTC.